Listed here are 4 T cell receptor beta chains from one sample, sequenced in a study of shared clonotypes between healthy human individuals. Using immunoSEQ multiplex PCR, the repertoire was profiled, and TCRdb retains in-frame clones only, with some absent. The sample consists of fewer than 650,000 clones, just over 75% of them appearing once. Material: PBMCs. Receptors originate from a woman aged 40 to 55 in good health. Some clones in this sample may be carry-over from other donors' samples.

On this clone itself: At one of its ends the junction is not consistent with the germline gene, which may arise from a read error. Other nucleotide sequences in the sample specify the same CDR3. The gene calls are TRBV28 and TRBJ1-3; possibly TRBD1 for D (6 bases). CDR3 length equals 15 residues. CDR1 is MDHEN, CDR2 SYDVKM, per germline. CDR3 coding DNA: TGCGCCAGCAGTTCCCTCGGGACAACCGGAAACACCATATATTTT. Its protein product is CASSSLGTTGNTIYF.

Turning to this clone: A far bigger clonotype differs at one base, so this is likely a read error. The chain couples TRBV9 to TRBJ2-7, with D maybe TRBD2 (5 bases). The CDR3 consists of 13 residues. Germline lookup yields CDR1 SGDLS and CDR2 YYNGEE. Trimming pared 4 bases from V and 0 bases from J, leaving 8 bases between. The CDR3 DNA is TGTGCCAGCAGCCCCCGGGGCTCCTACGAGCAGTACTTC. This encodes CASSPRGSYEQYF.

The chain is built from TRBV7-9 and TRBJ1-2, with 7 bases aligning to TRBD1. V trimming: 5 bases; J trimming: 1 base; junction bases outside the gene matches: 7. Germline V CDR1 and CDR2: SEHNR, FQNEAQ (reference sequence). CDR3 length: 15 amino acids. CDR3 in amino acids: CASSPRQGHNYGYTF. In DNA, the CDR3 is TGTGCCAGCAGCCCCCGACAGGGCCATAACTATGGCTACACCTTC.

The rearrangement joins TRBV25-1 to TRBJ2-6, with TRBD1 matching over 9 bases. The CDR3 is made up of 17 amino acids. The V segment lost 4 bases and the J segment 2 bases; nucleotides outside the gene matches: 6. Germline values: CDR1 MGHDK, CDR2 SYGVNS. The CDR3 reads CASSGTGGSPGANVLTF. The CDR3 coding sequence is TGTGCCAGCAGTGGAACAGGGGGCTCTCCTGGGGCCAACGTCCTGACTTTC.